These 25 T cell receptor beta chains were all obtained from the same sample, sequenced in a study of T cell clones after liver transplantation. Generated by immunoSEQ multiplex PCR, the TCRdb table keeps only in-frame clones and is missing some. The table includes tens of thousands of clones, less than 90% detected once. This sample comprised CD4+ T cells from blood, obtained at the 22-month timepoint. The receptors shown here come from a human patient who received a liver transplant. Some T cells may be graft donor cells.

The V call is TRBV27, the J call TRBJ1-5; TRBD1 is a possible D gene (5 bases). The CDR3 covers 17 residues. Germline V gives CDR1 MNHEY, CDR2 SMNVEV (reference sequence). Trimming removed 0 bases from V and 3 bases from J, with 15 bases in between. CDR3 in DNA: TGTGCCAGCAGTTTATCGATTGGGCAGGGTTCCAATCAGCCCCAGCATTTT. The encoded protein is CASSLSIGQGSNQPQHF.

This clone was counted between two and nine times. The chain carries TRBV18 and TRBJ1-5; 7 bases map to TRBD1. J lost 7 bases, V lost 3 bases, and 9 bases had no gene match. CDR1 is KGHSH, CDR2 LQKENI, per germline. The CDR3 runs 15 residues. CDR3 nucleotide sequence: TGTGCCAGCTCACCCGGACAGGATGGGAGCCAGCCCCAGCATTTT. Amino acid sequence: CASSPGQDGSQPQHF.

V and J are TRBV11-2 and TRBJ2-7; 9 positions agree with TRBD1. CDR3 size: 14 residues. The V and J ends lost 1 base and 6 bases, in that order; junction bases with no gene match: 4. CDR1 is SGHAT and CDR2 is FQNNGV in the germline V gene. The CDR3 DNA follows: TGTGCCAGCAGCTTAGCCGGGACAGGGTTCGAGCAGTACTTC. Encoded protein: CASSLAGTGFEQYF.

The chain links TRBV7-2 to TRBJ2-7; the match to TRBD1 covers 10 bases. CDR3 length: 15 amino acids. V lost 5 bases to trimming and J lost 4 bases; unmatched junction nucleotides: 8. Per germline, CDR1 SGHTA and CDR2 FQGNSA. CDR3 in amino acids: CASSRGTGARYEQYF. The CDR3 nucleotides are TGTGCCAGCAGCCGAGGGACAGGGGCTCGATACGAGCAGTACTTC. Based on the CDR3 plus reference TRBV7-2 and TRBJ2-7, the full variable domain is GAGVSQSPSNKVTEKGKDVELRCDPISGHTALYWYRQSLGQGLEFLIYFQGNSAPDKSGLPSDRFSAERTGGSVSTLTIQRTQQEDSAVYLCASSRGTGARYEQYFGPGTRLTVT.

J is TRBJ1-3 and V is TRBV7-2; tentative D call: TRBD1 (5 bases). The CDR3 spans 17 residues. Germline lookup yields CDR1 SGHTA and CDR2 FQGNSA. Trimming cost V 5 bases and J 0 bases, with 17 bases left between them. CDR3 sequence reads: CASSLMGQGLSGNTIYF. Written as DNA, the CDR3 is TGTGCCAGCAGCCTAATGGGCCAGGGTCTCTCTGGAAACACCATATATTTT.

J is TRBJ1-1 and V is TRBV7-9; weak D call: TRBD1 (6 bases). Per the germline V gene, CDR1 is SEHNR and CDR2 is FQNEAQ (reference sequence). The germline V and J ends were trimmed by 5 bases and 4 bases, with 14 bases remaining between them. The length of the CDR3 is 14 residues. The CDR3 coding sequence is TGTGCCAGCAGCGTCAACAGGGTTGGCACTGAAGCTTTCTTT. It is translated as CASSVNRVGTEAFF.

The rearrangement joins TRBV11-1 to TRBJ1-1; D remains ambiguous. The CDR3 has 14 residues. Trimming removed 5 bases at V and 8 bases at J, with 18 bases between. The germline V gene has CDR1 SGHAT and CDR2 FQDESV (reference sequence). The CDR3 region is CASSDATPRREAFF. CDR3 DNA sequence: TGTGCCAGCAGCGACGCGACGCCCAGAAGGGAAGCTTTCTTT.

The J gene is TRBJ2-1, the V gene TRBV28; a possible D gene is TRBD1 (6 bases). CDR3 length equals 17 residues. V dropped 7 bases and J dropped 0 bases, with 19 bases sitting between them. CDR1 and CDR2 from the germline V gene are MDHEN and SYDVKM. CDR3 bases: TGTGCCAGCACGGGTGCTGGACAGCCGAGCTCCTACAATGAGCAGTTCTTC. It encodes CASTGAGQPSSYNEQFF.

The chain combines TRBV5-4 with TRBJ1-4, with unresolved D. The CDR3 loop spans 15 amino acids. Germline lookup yields CDR1 SGHNT and CDR2 YYREEE (reference sequence). The V gene lost 4 bases and the J gene lost 5 bases, with 15 bases spanning the gap. The DNA for the CDR3 is TGTGCCAGCAGCCCTTATGGGTCGGGGAATGAAAAACTGTTTTTT. Its translation is CASSPYGSGNEKLFF.

The V gene is TRBV19, the J gene TRBJ1-5, with D perhaps TRBD1 (6 bases). Trimming pared 7 bases from V and 1 base from J, leaving 14 bases between. CDR1 is LNHDA and CDR2 is SQIVND in the germline V gene (reference sequence). The CDR3 length is 15 residues. CDR3 coding DNA: TGTGCCAGTAAAACCGGAGGGGGGAGCAATCAGCCCCAGCATTTT. It is translated as CASKTGGGSNQPQHF.

V is TRBV10-3 and J is TRBJ1-2, with unresolved D. Germline V gives CDR1 ENHRY, CDR2 SYGVKD. This CDR3 has 14 amino acids. V was clipped by 3 bases and J by 5 bases, with 13 bases between them. This CDR3 is CAISEAREGYGYTF. DNA for the CDR3: TGTGCCATCAGTGAAGCGAGGGAAGGGTATGGCTACACCTTC.

This clone was seen a handful of times. This sequence joins TRBV12-5 and TRBJ1-2, with D possibly matching TRBD1 (6 bases). The CDR3 runs to 14 residues. Trimming removed 5 bases from V and 4 bases from J, with 14 bases in between. Germline V gene sequence: CDR1 LGHNT, CDR2 FRNRAP. The CDR3 here is CASGPPGGAYGYTF. DNA for the CDR3: TGTGCTAGTGGTCCACCGGGGGGCGCCTATGGCTACACCTTC.

V usage is TRBV25-1 and J usage is TRBJ2-7; tentatively, D is TRBD1 (6 bases). This CDR3 comprises 13 residues. Germline values: CDR1 MGHDK, CDR2 SYGVNS. The germline V and J ends were trimmed by 2 bases and 2 bases, with 7 bases remaining between them. The CDR3 DNA follows: TGTGCCAGCAGTGAAGACAGGACCTACGAGCAGTACTTC. The encoded protein is CASSEDRTYEQYF.

The chain joins TRBV7-6 to TRBJ1-1, with 7 positions matching TRBD1. The CDR3 loop spans 15 amino acids. CDR1 and CDR2 (germline): SGHVS, FNYEAQ. J lost 1 base, V lost 6 bases, and 8 bases had no gene match. CDR3 DNA sequence: TGTGCCAGCAGTCCCCGACAGGGCGCGAACACTGAAGCTTTCTTT. Translation gives CASSPRQGANTEAFF.

V gene TRBV6-1 combines with J gene TRBJ2-1; possibly TRBD1 for D (6 bases). The CDR3 runs to 14 residues. From germline, CDR1 is MNHNS and CDR2 SASEGT. V dropped 7 bases and J dropped 6 bases, with 16 bases sitting between them. The CDR3 spells CASILLTQGNEQFF. The CDR3 DNA reads as TGTGCCAGCATTCTCCTCACACAGGGCAATGAGCAGTTCTTC.

The chain has TRBV7-9 and TRBJ1-3; D possibly corresponds to TRBD1 (6 bases). Germline CDR1 reads SEHNR; CDR2 reads FQNEAQ (reference sequence). Trimming removed 3 bases from V and 2 bases from J, with 11 bases in between. CDR3 size: 15 residues. The DNA for the CDR3 is TGTGCCAGCAGCTTTCAGGGGATTACTGGAAACACCATATATTTT. Translation: CASSFQGITGNTIYF.

This chain joins TRBV19 and TRBJ1-5; D gene unclear. Germline V lookup: CDR1 LNHDA, CDR2 SQIVND (reference sequence). The V and J ends lost 3 bases and 4 bases respectively, with 19 bases between them. This CDR3 region has 17 residues. This CDR3 is CASSMTGSYLANQPQHF. The CDR3 DNA reads TGTGCCAGTAGTATGACTGGTTCTTATTTAGCAAATCAGCCCCAGCATTTT. Together with reference TRBV19 and TRBJ1-5, the CDR3 gives the full variable domain: DGGITQSPKYLFRKEGQNVTLSCEQNLNHDAMYWYRQDPGQGLRLIYYSQIVNDFQKGDIAEGYSVSREKKESFPLTVTSAQKNPTAFYLCASSMTGSYLANQPQHFGDGTRLSIL.

CDR3 coding DNA: TGTGCCAGCTCACCAAGGGACAGGGGAGACACTGAAGCTTTCTTT. It translates to CASSPRDRGDTEAFF. The chain uses TRBV18 and TRBJ1-1; 10 bases agree with TRBD1. The CDR3 covers 15 residues. The V gene end was trimmed by 2 bases and the J gene end by 3 bases; junction bases not matched to a gene: 3. Looked up from germline, CDR1 is KGHSH and CDR2 is LQKENI.

The J gene is TRBJ1-6, the V gene TRBV5-6; D remains ambiguous. Trimming took off 4 bases at V and 4 bases at J, with 15 bases between the two ends. CDR1 is SGHDT and CDR2 is YYEEEE in the germline V gene. The CDR3 runs 16 residues. The CDR3 loop reads CASSQLSSLYNSPLHF. The CDR3 DNA follows: TGTGCCAGCAGCCAACTTTCTAGCTTGTATAATTCACCCCTCCACTTT. Drawing the rest from reference TRBV5-6 and TRBJ1-6, the complete variable domain is DAGVTQSPTHLIKTRGQQVTLRCSPKSGHDTVSWYQQALGQGPQFIFQYYEEEERQRGNFPDRFSGHQFPNYSSELNVNALLLGDSALYLCASSQLSSLYNSPLHFGNGTRLTVT.

This clone was picked up a small number of times. The V and J genes are TRBV5-5 and TRBJ2-3, with TRBD1 identical over 8 bases. The CDR3 sequence is 15 residues long. The trim removed 3 bases at V and 2 bases at J, leaving 5 bases unmatched. Germline values: CDR1 SGHKS, CDR2 YYEKEE (reference sequence). In DNA form, the CDR3 reads TGTGCCAGCAGCTCGCGGGACAGGATCACAGATACGCAGTATTTT. This encodes CASSSRDRITDTQYF. The full variable domain, with the rest looked up from reference TRBV5-5 and TRBJ2-3, is DAGVTQSPTHLIKTRGQQVTLRCSPISGHKSVSWYQQVLGQGPQFIFQYYEKEERGRGNFPDRFSARQFPNYSSELNVNALLLGDSALYLCASSSRDRITDTQYFGPGTRLTVL.

The V call is TRBV21-1, the J call TRBJ2-7; the table's D call of TRBD1 was not tested on the DNA. TRBV21-1 represents a pseudogene. This CDR3 is 12 amino acids long. The CDR3 nucleotides are TGTGCCAGCACAAGGACAGACTACGAGCAGTACTTC. This gives the protein CASTRTDYEQYF.

The chain has TRBV7-2 and TRBJ1-1; D ambiguous. The CDR3 has 13 residues. Germline V gene lookup returns CDR1 SGHTA and CDR2 FQGNSA. Trimming took 4 bases from V and 3 from J, leaving 9 bases between them. CDR3 coding DNA: TGTGCCAGCAGCTCCCAAGGTTACACTGAAGCTTTCTTT. Residues: CASSSQGYTEAFF.

This chain uses TRBV19 with TRBJ2-1; TRBD2 might be the D (7 bases). Trimming took 7 bases from V and 2 from J, leaving 21 bases between them. The germline gives CDR1 LNHDA, CDR2 SQIVND (reference sequence). The CDR3 covers 17 residues. Written as DNA, the CDR3 is TGTGCCAGTAATCCCTCGGGGCCGGGGGGCGCCTACAATGAGCAGTTCTTC. Residues: CASNPSGPGGAYNEQFF.

The genes are TRBV5-1 and TRBJ2-1; 7 nucleotides align to TRBD2. Trimming removed 0 bases from V and 9 bases from J; junction bases left unmatched: 6. This CDR3 is 14 amino acids long. The germline V gene encodes CDR1 SGHRS and CDR2 YFSETQ. The CDR3 bases are TGCGCCAGCAGCTTGGGACTAGCCCTCGCTGAGCAGTTCTTC. Its protein is CASSLGLALAEQFF. The full variable domain, its missing parts supplied by reference TRBV5-1 and TRBJ2-1, is KAGVTQTPRYLIKTRGQQVTLSCSPISGHRSVSWYQQTPGQGLQFLFEYFSETQRNKGNFPGRFSGRQFSNSRSEMNVSTLELGDSALYLCASSLGLALAEQFFGPGTRLTVL.

The chain carries TRBV5-1 and TRBJ1-4, with D perhaps matching TRBD1 (5 bases). This CDR3 is built from 18 residues. Germline loops: CDR1 SGHRS, CDR2 YFSETQ. The ends were cut back, 0 bases at V and 8 bases at J, with 23 bases in the middle. The CDR3 protein is CASSLGARGLRGREKLFF. The CDR3 bases are TGCGCCAGCAGCTTGGGGGCTAGGGGTCTCCGGGGCAGAGAAAAACTGTTTTTT. The full variable domain, completed using reference TRBV5-1 and TRBJ1-4, is KAGVTQTPRYLIKTRGQQVTLSCSPISGHRSVSWYQQTPGQGLQFLFEYFSETQRNKGNFPGRFSGRQFSNSRSEMNVSTLELGDSALYLCASSLGARGLRGREKLFFGSGTQLSVL.